Each of the 6 T cell receptor beta chains below was sequenced from the same sample in a study of PD-1 blockade in classical Hodgkin lymphoma. Assay: immunoSEQ multiplex PCR; the TCRdb copy retains only in-frame clones and omits some. The sample lists about 85,000 clones, roughly 91% occurring once. Brentuximab vedotin exposure varied among the patients, all of whom had relapsed after autologous stem cell transplantation. Sequencing used peripheral blood mononuclear cells (PBMCs), obtained before the second cycle of nivolumab. The source of these receptors is a human donor with classical Hodgkin lymphoma.

The CDR3 reads CASSYSPRNTEAFF. The CDR3 DNA sequence: TGTGCCAGCAGTTACTCGCCGAGAAACACTGAAGCTTTCTTT. The chain links TRBV6-6 to TRBJ1-1, with D unclear. This CDR3 is 14 amino acids long. Germline CDR1 is MNHNY and CDR2 is SVGAGI (reference sequence). Trimming removed 0 bases at V and 2 bases at J, with 7 bases between.

This clone showed up just a few times. The V gene is TRBV27, the J gene TRBJ1-2; D might be TRBD1 (5 bases). The germline V gene encodes CDR1 MNHEY and CDR2 SMNVEV (reference sequence). The CDR3 spans 15 residues. Between the trimmed V and J ends, which lost 4 bases and 8 bases, there was a span of 20 bases. Here the CDR3 reads CASSSGHGRGWGYTF. The CDR3 bases are TGTGCCAGCAGTTCGGGGCATGGGAGGGGATGGGGCTACACCTTC.

The chain couples TRBV4-1 to TRBJ2-4; 8 bases match TRBD1. CDR1 and CDR2 from the germline V gene are MGHRA and YSYEKL. The V and J ends lost 2 bases and 0 bases, in that order; junction bases with no gene match: 6. The CDR3 sequence is 17 residues long. CDR3 nucleotide sequence: TGCGCCAGCAGCCAACTCCCGACAGGGGTAGCCAAAAACATTCAGTACTTC. Protein: CASSQLPTGVAKNIQYF.

The CDR3 loop is CASSAGGGGRSRVEQYF. CDR3 in DNA: TGTGCCAGCAGCGCCGGGGGCGGCGGACGATCACGGGTCGAGCAGTACTTC. This chain joins TRBV5-4 and TRBJ2-7; D tentatively fits TRBD1 or TRBD2 (6 bases each). CDR3 length: 17 amino acids. Germline CDR1 SGHNT, CDR2 YYREEE (reference sequence). V was shortened by 4 bases and J by 6 bases, with 26 bases between the two germline ends.

This clone was detected once. The rearrangement links TRBV28 to TRBJ2-5; 8 bases map to TRBD1. In germline, CDR1 is MDHEN, CDR2 SYDVKM. The CDR3 contains 15 residues. J gave up 1 base and V 5 bases, and 6 bases lay outside the gene matches. The CDR3 sequence is CASSPWTGTQETQYF. The CDR3 coding sequence is TGTGCCAGCAGTCCTTGGACAGGGACCCAAGAGACCCAGTACTTC.

This rearrangement joins TRBV27 to TRBJ2-3; TRBD1 aligns across 11 bases. Germline V lookup: CDR1 MNHEY, CDR2 SMNVEV (reference sequence). The CDR3 spans 15 residues. The V segment lost 3 bases and the J segment 4 bases; nucleotides outside the gene matches: 3. Written as DNA, the CDR3 is TGTGCCAGCAGTTTGGGACAGGGGGTCCCAGATACGCAGTATTTT. Translated, it gives CASSLGQGVPDTQYF.